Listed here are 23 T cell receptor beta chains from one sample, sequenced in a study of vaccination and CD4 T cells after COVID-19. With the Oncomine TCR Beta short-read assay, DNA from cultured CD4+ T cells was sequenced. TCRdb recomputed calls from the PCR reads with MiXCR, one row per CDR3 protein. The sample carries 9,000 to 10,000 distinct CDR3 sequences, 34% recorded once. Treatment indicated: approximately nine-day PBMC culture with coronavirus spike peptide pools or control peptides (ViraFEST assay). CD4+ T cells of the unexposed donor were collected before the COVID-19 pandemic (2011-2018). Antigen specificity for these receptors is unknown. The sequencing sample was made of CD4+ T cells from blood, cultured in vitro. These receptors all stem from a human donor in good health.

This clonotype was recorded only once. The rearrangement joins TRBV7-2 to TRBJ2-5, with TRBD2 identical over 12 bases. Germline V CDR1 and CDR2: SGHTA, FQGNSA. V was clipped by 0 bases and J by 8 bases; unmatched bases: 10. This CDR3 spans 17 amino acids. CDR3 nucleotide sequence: TGTGCCAGCAGCTTAGCGCCTAGCGGGGGGGGACATAAAACCCAGTACTTC. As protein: CASSLAPSGGGHKTQYF.

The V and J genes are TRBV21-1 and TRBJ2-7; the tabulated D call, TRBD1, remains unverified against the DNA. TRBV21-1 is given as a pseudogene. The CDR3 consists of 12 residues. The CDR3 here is CASSKPQGEQYF. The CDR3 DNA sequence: TGTGCCAGCAGCAAACCCCAGGGCGAGCAGTACTTC.

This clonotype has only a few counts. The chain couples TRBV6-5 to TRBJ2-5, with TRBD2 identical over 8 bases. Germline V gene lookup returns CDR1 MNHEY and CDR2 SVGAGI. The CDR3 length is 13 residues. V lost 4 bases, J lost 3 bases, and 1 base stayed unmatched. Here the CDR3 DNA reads TGTGCCAGCAGTTCGGGGGGGGAAGAGACCCAGTACTTC. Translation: CASSSGGEETQYF.

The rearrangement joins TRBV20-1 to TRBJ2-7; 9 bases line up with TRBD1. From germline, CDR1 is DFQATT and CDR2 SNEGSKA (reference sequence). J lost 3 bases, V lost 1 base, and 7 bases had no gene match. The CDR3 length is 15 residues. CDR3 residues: CSARGGQGNIYEQYF. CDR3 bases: TGCAGTGCTAGAGGGGGACAGGGAAATATCTACGAGCAGTACTTC.

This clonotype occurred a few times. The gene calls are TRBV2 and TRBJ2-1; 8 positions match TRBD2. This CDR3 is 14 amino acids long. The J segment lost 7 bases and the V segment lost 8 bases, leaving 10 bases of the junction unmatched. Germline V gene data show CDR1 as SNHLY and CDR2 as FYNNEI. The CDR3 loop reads CASSGGLVVNEQFF. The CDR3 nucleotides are TGTGCCAGCTCCGGGGGACTAGTGGTTAATGAGCAGTTCTTC.

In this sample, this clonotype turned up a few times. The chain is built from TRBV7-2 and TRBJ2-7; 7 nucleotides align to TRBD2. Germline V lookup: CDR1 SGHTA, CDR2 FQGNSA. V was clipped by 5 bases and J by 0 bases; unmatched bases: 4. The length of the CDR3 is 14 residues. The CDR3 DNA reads TGTGCCAGCAGCCCCGGGGGGAGCTCCTACGAGCAGTACTTC. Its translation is CASSPGGSSYEQYF.

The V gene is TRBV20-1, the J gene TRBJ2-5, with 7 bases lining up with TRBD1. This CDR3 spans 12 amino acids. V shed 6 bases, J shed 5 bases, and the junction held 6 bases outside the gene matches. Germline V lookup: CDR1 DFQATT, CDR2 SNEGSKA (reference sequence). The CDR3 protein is CSAKRGLETQYF. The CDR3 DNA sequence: TGCAGTGCCAAGAGGGGGCTGGAGACCCAGTACTTC.

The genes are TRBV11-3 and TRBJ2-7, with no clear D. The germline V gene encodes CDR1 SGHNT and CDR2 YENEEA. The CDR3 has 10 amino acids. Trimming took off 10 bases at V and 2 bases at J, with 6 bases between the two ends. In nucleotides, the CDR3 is TGTGCCAAACAGACCTACGAGCAGTACTTC. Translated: CAKQTYEQYF.

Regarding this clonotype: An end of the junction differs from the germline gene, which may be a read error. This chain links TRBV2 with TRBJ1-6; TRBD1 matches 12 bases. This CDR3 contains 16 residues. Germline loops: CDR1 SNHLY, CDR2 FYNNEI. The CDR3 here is CASREGTGGRNSPLHF. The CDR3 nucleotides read TGTGCCAGCAGGGAAGGGACAGGGGGCCGGAATTCACCCCTCCACTTT.

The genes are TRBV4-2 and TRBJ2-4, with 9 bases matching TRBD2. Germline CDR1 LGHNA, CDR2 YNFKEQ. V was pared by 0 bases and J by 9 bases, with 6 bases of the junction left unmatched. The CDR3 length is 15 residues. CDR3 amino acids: CASSQDRRGGPIQYF. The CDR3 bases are TGTGCCAGCAGCCAAGATAGGCGGGGGGGCCCCATTCAGTACTTC.

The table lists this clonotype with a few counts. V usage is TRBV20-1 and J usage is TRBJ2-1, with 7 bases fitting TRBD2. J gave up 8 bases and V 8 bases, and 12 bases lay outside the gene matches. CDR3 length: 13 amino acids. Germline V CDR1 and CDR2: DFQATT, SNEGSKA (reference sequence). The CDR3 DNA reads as TGCAGTACCGGGACTACCACTCTCGATGAGCAGTTCTTC. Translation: CSTGTTTLDEQFF.

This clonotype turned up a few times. The CDR3 region is CASSYALGFSNTEAFF. The CDR3 nucleotides are TGTGCCAGCAGTTACGCGCTAGGATTTTCTAACACTGAAGCTTTCTTT. The chain is built from TRBV6-2 or TRBV6-3 and TRBJ1-1; D unresolved. Trimming removed 2 bases from V and 2 bases from J, with 15 bases in between. Germline CDR1 MNHEY, CDR2 SVGEGT. The CDR3 spans 16 residues.

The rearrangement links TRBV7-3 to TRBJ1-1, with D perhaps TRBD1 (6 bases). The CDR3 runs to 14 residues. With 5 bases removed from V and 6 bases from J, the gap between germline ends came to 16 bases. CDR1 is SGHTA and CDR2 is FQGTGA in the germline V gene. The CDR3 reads CASSPSGGGSEAFF. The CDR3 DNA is TGTGCCAGCAGCCCTAGCGGGGGGGGCTCTGAAGCTTTCTTT.

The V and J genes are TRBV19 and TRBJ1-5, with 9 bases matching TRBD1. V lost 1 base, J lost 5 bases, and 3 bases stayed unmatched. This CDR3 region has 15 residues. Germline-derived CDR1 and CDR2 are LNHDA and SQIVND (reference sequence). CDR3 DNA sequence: TGTGCCAGTAGTATAGTACAGGGGGCATATCAGCCCCAGCATTTT. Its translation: CASSIVQGAYQPQHF.

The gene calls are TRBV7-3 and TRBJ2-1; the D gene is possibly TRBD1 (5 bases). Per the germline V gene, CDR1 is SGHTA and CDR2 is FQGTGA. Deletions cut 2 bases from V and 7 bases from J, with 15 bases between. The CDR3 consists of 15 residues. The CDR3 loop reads CASSLWSGAGNEQFF. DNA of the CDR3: TGTGCCAGCAGCTTATGGTCTGGGGCCGGGAATGAGCAGTTCTTC.

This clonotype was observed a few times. DNA of the CDR3: TGTGCCAGCAGCAGAGGGACAGAAACTAATCAGCCCCAGCATTTT. Translation: CASSRGTETNQPQHF. The J gene is TRBJ1-5, the V gene TRBV11-2, with 7 nucleotides matching TRBD1. J lost 4 bases, V lost 5 bases, and 8 bases had no gene match. CDR1 and CDR2 (germline): SGHAT, FQNNGV. The CDR3 loop spans 15 amino acids.

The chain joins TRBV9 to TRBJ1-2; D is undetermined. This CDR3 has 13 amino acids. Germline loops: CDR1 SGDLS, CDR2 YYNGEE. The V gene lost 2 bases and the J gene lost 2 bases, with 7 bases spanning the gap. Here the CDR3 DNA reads TGTGCCAGCAGCGTTGACGGCAACTATGGCTACACCTTC. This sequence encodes CASSVDGNYGYTF.

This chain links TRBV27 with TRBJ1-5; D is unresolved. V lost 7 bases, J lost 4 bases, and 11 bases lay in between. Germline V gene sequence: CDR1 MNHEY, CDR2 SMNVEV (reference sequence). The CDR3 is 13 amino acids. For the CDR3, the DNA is TGTGCCAGCACGGCCGGAAAAAATCAGCCCCAGCATTTT. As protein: CASTAGKNQPQHF.

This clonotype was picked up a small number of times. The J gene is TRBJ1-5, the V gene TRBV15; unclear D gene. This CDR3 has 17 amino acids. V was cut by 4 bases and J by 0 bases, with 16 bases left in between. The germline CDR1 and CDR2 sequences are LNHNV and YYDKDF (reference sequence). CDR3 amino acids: CATSNAGRSTSNQPQHF. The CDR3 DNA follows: TGTGCCACCAGCAACGCAGGACGATCCACTAGCAATCAGCCCCAGCATTTT.

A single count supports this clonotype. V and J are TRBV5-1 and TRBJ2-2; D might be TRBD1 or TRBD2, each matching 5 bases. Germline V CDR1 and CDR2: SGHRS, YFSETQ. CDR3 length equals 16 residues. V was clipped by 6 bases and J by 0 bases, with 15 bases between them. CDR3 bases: TGCGCCAGCAAGAGGTCCGGGACCGCGAACACCGGGGAGCTGTTTTTT. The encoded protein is CASKRSGTANTGELFF.

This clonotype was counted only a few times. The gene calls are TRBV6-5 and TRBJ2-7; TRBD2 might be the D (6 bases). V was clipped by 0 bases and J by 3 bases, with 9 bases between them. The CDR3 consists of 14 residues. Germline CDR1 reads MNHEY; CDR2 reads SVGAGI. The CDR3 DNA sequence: TGTGCCAGCAGTTACTCCTCCGGGGGCTACGAGCAGTACTTC. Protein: CASSYSSGGYEQYF.

The CDR3 loop is CATKDREVVGANYGYTF. The CDR3 DNA reads as TGTGCCACCAAGGACAGGGAAGTAGTAGGGGCTAACTATGGCTACACCTTC. The gene calls are TRBV19 and TRBJ1-2, with 8 bases matching TRBD1. The CDR3 runs to 17 residues. With 10 bases clipped from V and 0 bases from J, the junction kept 16 bases outside the gene matches. The germline V gene encodes CDR1 LNHDA and CDR2 SQIVND (reference sequence).

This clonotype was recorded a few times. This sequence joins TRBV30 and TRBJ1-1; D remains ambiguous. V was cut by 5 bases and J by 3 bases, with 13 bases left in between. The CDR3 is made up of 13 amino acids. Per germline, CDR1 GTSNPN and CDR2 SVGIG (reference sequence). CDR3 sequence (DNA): TGTGCCTGGCTCCCCAATTGGGACACTGAAGCTTTCTTT. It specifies CAWLPNWDTEAFF. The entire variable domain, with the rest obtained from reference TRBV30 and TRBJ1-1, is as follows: SQTIHQWPATLVQPVGSPLSLECTVEGTSNPNLYWYRQAAGRGLQLLFYSVGIGQISSEVPQNLSASRPQDRQFILSSKKLLLSDSGFYLCAWLPNWDTEAFFGQGTRLTVV.